This T cell receptor (beta chain) was observed in a study of CD8 T cells in Susac syndrome (dated by TCRdb to about 2019). Notes on the research overall: Among the Susac syndrome patients who were sequenced, clinically active disease was present in about six and clinical remission was observed in 8 or 9. Susac syndrome patients were therapy-naive, on corticosteroids (some also receiving IVIg), or on IVIg alone at blood withdrawal. Whether CD8+ T cell activation and differentiation in Susac syndrome was antigen driven was tested using repertoire sequencing. Points the paper makes about the study in general: In the CD4+ T cell repertoire of Susac syndrome patients, clonal expansion was not detected. The TCR sequencing and HLA analysis was acknowledged to have included a relatively small number of individuals.

RNA was extracted with the RNeasy kit and roughly 0.45 to 1 ug was reverse transcribed using random hexamers. TCR beta CDR3 regions were amplified with the immunoSEQ multiplex PCR assay covering 54 Vbeta and 13 Jbeta segments. PCR amplification bias was corrected using a synthetic template baseline for primer optimization and computational correction. As for the authors' bioinformatics: Reads were annotated to V, D and J genes per IMGT and analyzed with immunoSEQ Analyzer, keeping only productive sequences. Clonality was computed as one minus Shannon entropy normalized by log2 of the number of productive unique sequences. For each patient and control, public and private clones were evaluated within the 100 most prevalent clones. Susac-specific clones were defined as absent from healthy and MS cohorts, 850 to 1,300 published viral clones and other ImmuneACCESS disease sequences. The raw public reads went through TCRdb reprocessing: fastp at Q25, MiXCR clone calling, in-frame beta chains kept. Rows merge per CDR3 protein into single entries with the most common DNA and genes. The V and J calls, along with clone size, are taken from TCRdb and not from the paper's own processing. Here the sample has roughly 140,000 distinct CDR3 sequences; 90% to 97% occur a single time. Approximately 0.08% of the sample belongs to the ten largest clones.

Points on this clonotype: What this receptor recognizes is not known. No much larger clonotype is one base removed from it; base qualities were not supplied.

Peripheral blood CD8+ and CD4+ T cells from healthy donors, Susac syndrome patients and multiple sclerosis patients were profiled by high-throughput TCR beta sequencing. Susac syndrome patients met recently defined diagnostic criteria for definite or probable disease. Bulk CD8+ and CD4+ T cells were purified by magnetic negative isolation, whereas CD8+ TEMRA cells were enriched by FACS. Blood was collected in EDTA tubes and processed within 24 hours, with PBMCs isolated through density gradient centrifugation. PBMCs intended for TCR sequencing were frozen in liquid nitrogen and were later thawed in a 37 degrees C water bath. Purity of sorted or isolated CD4+, CD8+ and CD8+ TEMRA cells was at least 90%. This clonotype was obtained from a human donor with Susac syndrome. Sequenced: CD4+ T cells from PBMCs.

The CDR3 loop reads CASSRSGGGGPKLYHEQFF. The bases read TGCGCCAGCAGCCGCTCGGGAGGGGGGGGGCCTAAGTTGTACCATGAGCAGTTCTTC. The chain employs TRBV4-1 and TRBJ2-1; 8 junctional bases match TRBD2. V is cut back by 4 bases and J by 8 bases, with 22 bases in the junction unmatched. For CDR1 and CDR2, the germline V gene lists MGHRA and YSYEKL. Including the terminal cysteine and phenylalanine, the CDR3 comprises 19 residues. CDR3 DNA is the only sequence kept; it has 57 bases, read in frame from the first base.